These 20 T cell receptor beta chains originate from one sample sequenced in a study of blood T cell repertoires in COVID-19. Profiled with immunoSEQ multiplex PCR; TCRdb holds only in-frame clones, not every one. Of tens of thousands of clones in the sample, more than 60% were seen once. Sample: peripheral blood. These receptors originate from a woman aged 70 to 79 with acute or convalescent COVID-19.

The rearrangement uses TRBV5-6 and TRBJ1-6; TRBD1 is a possible D gene (6 bases). V shed 3 bases and J shed 2 bases, with 12 bases lying between them. The CDR3 sequence is 16 residues long. Germline V gives CDR1 SGHDT, CDR2 YYEEEE. CDR3 loop: CASSYRASTYNSPLHF. DNA for the CDR3: TGTGCCAGCAGCTACAGGGCTTCAACCTATAATTCACCCCTCCACTTT.

The chain joins TRBV12-3 or TRBV12-4 to TRBJ1-2; 7 bases are shared with TRBD1. The CDR3 contains 12 residues. After removal of 6 bases from V and 3 bases from J, the junction contained 1 base not matched to a gene. Here the CDR3 reads CASRTGYYGYTF. The DNA for the CDR3 is TGTGCCAGCAGGACAGGGTACTATGGCTACACCTTC.

The chain is built from TRBV5-5 and TRBJ2-2, with 9 bases aligning to TRBD1. V trimming: 0 bases; J trimming: 4 bases; junction bases outside the gene matches: 7. The CDR3 is 17 residues long. Germline CDR1 SGHKS, CDR2 YYEKEE (reference sequence). Here the CDR3 DNA reads TGTGCCAGCAGCTTGGAGGGGACAGGGTTATTCACCGGGGAGCTGTTTTTT. Encoded protein: CASSLEGTGLFTGELFF.

The J gene is TRBJ1-3, the V gene TRBV7-2; TRBD1 matches at 8 bases. The germline V gene encodes CDR1 SGHTA and CDR2 FQGNSA. J lost 6 bases, V lost 5 bases, and 6 bases had no gene match. There are 14 residues in the CDR3. DNA of the CDR3: TGTGCCAGCAGCCCTCGGACAGGGCAAAACACCATATATTTT. Translating gives CASSPRTGQNTIYF.

J is TRBJ2-1 and V is TRBV2, with TRBD2 matching over 9 bases. Germline assignment: CDR1 SNHLY and CDR2 FYNNEI. The CDR3 contains 14 residues. The ends lost 1 base at V and 9 bases at J; junction bases unmatched: 4. The DNA for the CDR3 is TGTGCCAGCAGTGAAGGGGTAGCGGGAGCTGAGCAGTTCTTC. As protein: CASSEGVAGAEQFF.

The V and J genes are TRBV28 and TRBJ1-5, with 7 bases aligning to TRBD1. The CDR3 has 15 amino acids. V shed 5 bases and J 2 bases; nucleotides not matched to a gene: 6. Germline lookup yields CDR1 MDHEN and CDR2 SYDVKM. As DNA, the CDR3 is TGTGCCAGCAGTCGGACAGGCCGGGGCAATCAGCCCCAGCATTTT. Protein: CASSRTGRGNQPQHF.

This clone was seen many times. The chain joins TRBV15 to TRBJ2-7; D is possibly TRBD2 (5 bases). Per the germline V gene, CDR1 is LNHNV and CDR2 is YYDKDF (reference sequence). CDR3 size: 14 residues. Trimming took 4 bases from V and 0 from J, leaving 10 bases between them. CDR3 sequence reads: CATSNGIYSYEQYF. The CDR3 coding sequence is TGTGCCACCAGCAACGGGATTTACTCCTACGAGCAGTACTTC.

The chain carries TRBV5-6 and TRBJ2-7; 7 nucleotides agree with TRBD2. V dropped 0 bases and J dropped 0; count of bases not matched to a gene: 12. Germline V CDR1 and CDR2: SGHDT, YYEEEE. The CDR3 extends over 18 amino acids. CDR3: CASSLEVGSGLLSYEQYF. As DNA, the CDR3 is TGTGCCAGCAGCTTGGAGGTTGGTAGCGGGTTGCTCTCCTACGAGCAGTACTTC.

This chain connects TRBV18 to TRBJ2-3; D may be TRBD2 (5 bases). Germline V gives CDR1 KGHSH, CDR2 LQKENI. This CDR3 is built from 14 residues. V gave up 2 bases and J gave up 1 base, with 7 bases separating them. The CDR3 DNA reads as TGTGCCAGCTCACCAGGAGCGGGCACAGATACGCAGTATTTT. Amino acid sequence: CASSPGAGTDTQYF.

The sample holds one count of this clone. The DNA of the CDR3 is TGTGCCAGCAGCCCGATAGGAAGGGGCTCAGGCTCTGGAAACACCATATATTTT. It encodes CASSPIGRGSGSGNTIYF. This chain links TRBV7-3 with TRBJ1-3; tentatively, D is TRBD1 (5 bases). This CDR3 is built from 18 residues. Germline V lookup: CDR1 SGHTA, CDR2 FQGTGA. V shed 5 bases and J shed 0 bases, with 20 bases lying between them.

The CDR3 DNA is TGTGCCACCAGCAGAGAACTAGCGGGGGTAGGAGATACGCAGTATTTT. Translated: CATSRELAGVGDTQYF. The rearrangement uses TRBV15 and TRBJ2-3, with 11 bases matching TRBD2. CDR1 and CDR2 from the germline V gene are LNHNV and YYDKDF (reference sequence). This CDR3 has 16 residues. Germline trimming cut 0 bases from V and 5 bases from J; bases unmatched to any gene: 4.

The chain is built from TRBV10-3 and TRBJ2-1, with TRBD1 as a possible D gene (6 bases). The CDR3 is 12 amino acids. The V gene lost 8 bases and the J gene lost 4 bases, with 9 bases spanning the gap. Germline V gene sequence: CDR1 ENHRY, CDR2 SYGVKD. The CDR3, as DNA: TGTGCCATCGGGGGCTCATACAATGAGCAGTTCTTC. It is translated as CAIGGSYNEQFF.

The genes are TRBV6-2 or TRBV6-3 and TRBJ1-4; unclear D gene. Trimming took off 4 bases at V and 7 bases at J, with 10 bases between the two ends. CDR3 length equals 13 residues. In germline, CDR1 is MNHEY, CDR2 SVGEGT. The CDR3 loop is CASSSRPLEKLFF. The CDR3, as DNA: TGTGCCAGCAGTTCGAGGCCCCTTGAAAAACTGTTTTTT.

This clone was counted between two and nine times. V gene TRBV4-2 combines with J gene TRBJ1-2, with TRBD1 matching 7 bases. This CDR3 contains 15 residues. V lost 0 bases to trimming and J lost 7 bases; unmatched junction nucleotides: 8. The germline V gene has CDR1 LGHNA and CDR2 YNFKEQ. DNA of the CDR3: TGTGCCAGCAGCCAAGAGCGACAGGGAAATCGTGGCTACACCTTC. This encodes CASSQERQGNRGYTF.

The V and J genes are TRBV7-2 and TRBJ2-3; D is undetermined. The CDR3 is 14 residues long. The V end was cut by 5 bases, the J end by 4 bases, with 13 bases between. Looked up from germline, CDR1 is SGHTA and CDR2 is FQGNSA. The CDR3 sequence is CASSPSRSSDTQYF. CDR3 DNA: TGTGCCAGCAGCCCGTCTAGGAGTTCAGATACGCAGTATTTT.

V gene TRBV7-9 combines with J gene TRBJ2-2; 8 bases map to TRBD1. Losses at the gene ends were 8 bases for V and 1 base for J; bases not matched to a gene: 3. The CDR3 runs to 14 residues. CDR1 is SEHNR and CDR2 is FQNEAQ in the germline V gene (reference sequence). CDR3 protein: CASRGQENTGELFF. The CDR3 coding sequence is TGTGCCAGCCGGGGACAGGAGAACACCGGGGAGCTGTTTTTT. The complete variable domain, with remaining parts taken from reference TRBV7-9 and TRBJ2-2, reads DTGVSQNPRHKITKRGQNVTFRCDPISEHNRLYWYRQTLGQGPEFLTYFQNEAQLEKSRLLSDRFSAERPKGSFSTLEIQRTEQGDSAMYLCASRGQENTGELFFGEGSRLTVL.

This rearrangement joins TRBV28 to TRBJ1-1; maybe TRBD1 (5 bases). The CDR3 has 14 residues. Between the trimmed V and J ends, which lost 5 bases and 10 bases, there was a span of 20 bases. CDR1 MDHEN and CDR2 SYDVKM come from the germline V gene. CDR3 DNA: TGTGCCAGCAGTCCCCCTACAGGTATATTTTTAGCTTTCTTT. Translated, it gives CASSPPTGIFLAFF.

This chain links TRBV5-4 with TRBJ2-5; TRBD2 agrees at 8 bases. Per germline, CDR1 SGHNT and CDR2 YYREEE (reference sequence). CDR3 length: 14 residues. Trimming took 4 bases from V and 3 from J; bases not matched to a gene: 5. CDR3 coding DNA: TGTGCCAGCAGCGCAGGACTAGCAGAAGAGACCCAGTACTTC. This translates into CASSAGLAEETQYF.

V and J are TRBV28 and TRBJ1-5, with D perhaps TRBD1 (6 bases). Germline V gives CDR1 MDHEN, CDR2 SYDVKM. The CDR3 is 15 residues long. The germline V and J ends were trimmed by 3 bases and 2 bases, with 11 bases remaining between them. In nucleotides, the CDR3 is TGTGCCAGCAGTTTGACACAGGGCGGCAATCAGCCCCAGCATTTT. Translation gives CASSLTQGGNQPQHF. The variable domain in full, completed from reference TRBV28 and TRBJ1-5, reads DVKVTQSSRYLVKRTGEKVFLECVQDMDHENMFWYRQDPGLGLRLIYFSYDVKMKEKGDIPEGYSVSREKKERFSLILESASTNQTSMYLCASSLTQGGNQPQHFGDGTRLSIL.

The rearrangement uses TRBV6-6 and TRBJ1-4, with 7 bases aligning to TRBD1. Trimming at V came to 6 bases and at J to 4 bases, leaving 5 bases not matched to a gene. Germline CDR1 is MNHNY and CDR2 is SVGAGI (reference sequence). This CDR3 has 14 amino acids. The CDR3 DNA reads TGTGCCAGCAGCCCAGGGACAGATAATGAAAAACTGTTTTTT. The encoded protein is CASSPGTDNEKLFF.